The 18 T cell receptor beta chains in this list originate from one sample, sequenced in a study of T cell repertoires in cytomegalovirus infection. TCRdb passed the reads through MiXCR, listing each CDR3 protein once. The data contain more than 150,000 distinct CDR3 sequences, about 30% of them seen just once; the ten biggest clones take up 30% to 35%. Material: PBMCs. These receptors all come from a human donor in good health (CMV status not recorded). Some clones in this sample may be carry-over from other donors' samples.

This clonotype has more than one count but fewer than ten. The gene calls are TRBV6-4 and TRBJ2-3, with no clear D. This CDR3 region has 15 residues. V lost 5 bases and J lost 4, with 16 bases in between. Germline values: CDR1 MRHNA, CDR2 SNTAGT. This chain's CDR3 is CASSPTPSSPDTQYF. DNA of the CDR3: TGTGCCAGCAGTCCCACCCCTTCAAGCCCAGATACGCAGTATTTT.

The rearrangement links TRBV5-6 to TRBJ1-6; possibly TRBD1 for D (6 bases). V lost 0 bases to trimming and J lost 7 bases, with 14 bases between them. The CDR3 sequence is 16 residues long. Germline V gives CDR1 SGHDT, CDR2 YYEEEE. The CDR3 bases are TGTGCCAGCAGCTTGGTCTCGGGGGCTGGGAATTCACCCCTCCACTTT. Amino acid sequence: CASSLVSGAGNSPLHF.

The gene calls are TRBV7-2 and TRBJ1-2; D is undetermined. Germline assignment: CDR1 SGHTA and CDR2 FQGNSA. The CDR3 consists of 13 residues. The V and J ends lost 1 base and 7 bases respectively, with 10 bases between them. The CDR3 is CASSLEGVSGYTF. CDR3 DNA: TGTGCCAGCAGCTTAGAGGGAGTTTCTGGCTACACCTTC.

Here the CDR3 reads CASSRLVGTGVDGTEAFF. The CDR3 DNA sequence: TGCGCCAGCAGCCGACTAGTAGGGACAGGGGTCGATGGCACTGAAGCTTTCTTT. The V and J genes are TRBV4-1 and TRBJ1-1; 10 bases agree with TRBD1. The V segment lost 4 bases and the J segment 4 bases; nucleotides outside the gene matches: 15. Germline V gene data show CDR1 as MGHRA and CDR2 as YSYEKL. The CDR3 contains 18 residues.

The gene calls are TRBV7-3 and TRBJ2-3; weak D call: TRBD2 (5 bases). V lost 0 bases and J 3 bases, leaving 13 bases between the germline ends. This CDR3 comprises 16 residues. Germline CDR1 reads SGHTA; CDR2 reads FQGTGA. CDR3 amino acids: CASSLTPGRRTDTQYF. As DNA, the CDR3 is TGTGCCAGCAGCTTAACTCCCGGCAGGAGGACAGATACGCAGTATTTT.

The chain carries TRBV2 and TRBJ1-2; D might be TRBD1 (5 bases). This CDR3 is built from 14 residues. V was clipped by 3 bases and J by 8 bases, with 16 bases between them. Germline V CDR1 and CDR2: SNHLY, FYNNEI. CDR3 bases: TGTGCCAGCAGTGATGGGCAGGGTACCAGGGGCTACACCTTC. This sequence encodes CASSDGQGTRGYTF. Based on the CDR3 plus reference TRBV2 and TRBJ1-2, the full variable domain is EPEVTQTPSHQVTQMGQEVILRCVPISNHLYFYWYRQILGQKVEFLVSFYNNEISEKSEIFDDQFSVERPDGSNFTLKIRSTKLEDSAMYFCASSDGQGTRGYTFGSGTRLTVV.

In its sample, this clonotype was seen a few times. The CDR3 nucleotides read TGTGCCAGCTGGACAGCCGGAATGAACACTGAAGCTTTCTTT. Amino acids: CASWTAGMNTEAFF. The gene calls are TRBV12-3 or TRBV12-4 and TRBJ1-1, with a possible D match to TRBD1 (6 bases). The CDR3 is made up of 14 amino acids. V was cut by 8 bases and J by 0 bases, with 13 bases left in between.

J is TRBJ2-5 and V is TRBV9, with no clear D. The ends were cut back, 1 base at V and 4 bases at J, with 5 bases in the middle. Germline CDR1 reads SGDLS; CDR2 reads YYNGEE. The CDR3 sequence is 12 residues long. CDR3 DNA sequence: TGTGCCAGCAGCGTACGTGGAGAGACCCAGTACTTC. Translating gives CASSVRGETQYF.

This sequence joins TRBV7-9 and TRBJ1-1, with TRBD1 matching over 10 bases. This CDR3 comprises 16 residues. The trim removed 4 bases at V and 5 bases at J, leaving 10 bases unmatched. CDR1 and CDR2 from the germline V gene are SEHNR and FQNEAQ (reference sequence). The CDR3 protein is CASSSGQGGGNTEAFF. CDR3 in DNA: TGTGCCAGCAGCTCTGGACAGGGGGGAGGTAATACTGAAGCTTTCTTT. Full variable domain (outside the CDR3, taken from reference TRBV7-9 and TRBJ1-1): DTGVSQNPRHKITKRGQNVTFRCDPISEHNRLYWYRQTLGQGPEFLTYFQNEAQLEKSRLLSDRFSAERPKGSFSTLEIQRTEQGDSAMYLCASSSGQGGGNTEAFFGQGTRLTVV.

This clonotype was counted at least ten times. The chain carries TRBV7-2 and TRBJ1-3; a possible D gene is TRBD1 (5 bases). The germline V and J ends were trimmed by 5 bases and 4 bases, with 18 bases remaining between them. The CDR3 covers 16 residues. Germline V gene lookup returns CDR1 SGHTA and CDR2 FQGNSA. CDR3 loop: CASSPQPGANGNTIYF. As DNA, the CDR3 is TGTGCCAGCAGCCCCCAACCCGGGGCCAACGGAAACACCATATATTTT. The variable domain in full, completed from reference TRBV7-2 and TRBJ1-3, reads GAGVSQSPSNKVTEKGKDVELRCDPISGHTALYWYRQSLGQGLEFLIYFQGNSAPDKSGLPSDRFSAERTGGSVSTLTIQRTQQEDSAVYLCASSPQPGANGNTIYFGEGSWLTVV.

This clonotype was recorded a few times. V is TRBV7-9 and J is TRBJ1-1; TRBD1 aligns across 11 bases. The germline V gene has CDR1 SEHNR and CDR2 FQNEAQ (reference sequence). CDR3 size: 13 residues. J gave up 10 bases and V 4 bases, and 5 bases lay outside the gene matches. The CDR3 DNA reads as TGTGCCAGCAGCTCTGGACAGGGGGCTGGAGCTTTCTTT. Its protein product is CASSSGQGAGAFF.

This clonotype was observed many times. The chain joins TRBV7-2 to TRBJ2-5; TRBD2 is a possible D gene (7 bases). CDR1 and CDR2 from the germline V gene are SGHTA and FQGNSA. Trimming removed 5 bases at V and 5 bases at J, with 12 bases between. There are 13 residues in the CDR3. This CDR3 is CASSRGARETQYF. DNA for the CDR3: TGTGCCAGCAGCCGGGGGGCCCGGGAGACCCAGTACTTC.

The rearrangement links TRBV6-5 to TRBJ2-2; D is perhaps TRBD1 (5 bases). V was pared by 0 bases and J by 10 bases, with 15 bases between. Germline V gives CDR1 MNHEY, CDR2 SVGAGI. CDR3 length: 15 residues. The CDR3 DNA reads TGTGCCAGCAGTTACTCGGGGCTCCCCGGAGAGGAGCTGTTTTTT. This sequence encodes CASSYSGLPGEELFF.

The count of this clonotype is one. The genes are TRBV6-6 and TRBJ1-1; D gene uncertain. CDR1 is MNHNY and CDR2 is SVGAGI in the germline V gene (reference sequence). V gave up 0 bases and J gave up 0 bases, with 8 bases separating them. This CDR3 has 15 residues. CDR3 DNA sequence: TGTGCCAGCAGTTACTCGGGAGACATGAACACTGAAGCTTTCTTT. Residues: CASSYSGDMNTEAFF.

A remark on this clonotype: One junction end does not reproduce the germline sequence, and a read error may be involved. The V gene is TRBV6-2 or TRBV6-3, the J gene TRBJ1-1; the D gene is possibly TRBD1 (5 bases). The CDR3 extends over 15 amino acids. Germline lookup yields CDR1 MNHEY and CDR2 SVGEGT. CDR3: CSSTEARGVYPEAFF. The DNA of the CDR3 is TGTTCCAGCACAGAAGCGAGGGGTGTATACCCTGAAGCTTTCTTT.

The rearrangement uses TRBV7-2 and TRBJ1-2; D is undetermined. This CDR3 comprises 10 residues. Trimming left V 5 bases short and J 2 bases short, with 0 bases between. Germline CDR1 and CDR2: SGHTA and FQGNSA. This CDR3 reads CASSNYGYTF. The CDR3 DNA reads as TGTGCCAGCAGCAACTATGGCTACACCTTC.

The chain carries TRBV29-1 and TRBJ2-7, with 8 bases fitting TRBD1. Per germline, CDR1 SQVTM and CDR2 ANQGSEA. The V segment lost 3 bases and the J segment 2 bases; nucleotides outside the gene matches: 3. The CDR3 is made up of 13 amino acids. The CDR3 region has the DNA TGCAGCGTTGACGGACAGGGTGCCTACGAGCAGTACTTC. The encoded protein is CSVDGQGAYEQYF.

The chain couples TRBV29-1 to TRBJ2-3; perhaps TRBD1 as D (5 bases). Looked up from germline, CDR1 is SQVTM and CDR2 is ANQGSEA. With 4 bases removed from V and 6 bases from J, the gap between germline ends came to 14 bases. The CDR3 length is 13 residues. CDR3 amino acids: CSVGQGFTDTQYF. The CDR3 coding sequence is TGCAGCGTTGGGCAGGGTTTTACGGATACGCAGTATTTT.